Shown below are 8 T cell receptor beta chains from a single sample sequenced in a study of cytomegalovirus exposure and HLA in healthy donors. The method was immunoSEQ multiplex PCR; TCRdb's version includes in-frame clones alone and lacks a portion of them. The data contain some 290,000 clones, roughly 90% of them seen just once; the ten biggest clones take up around 0.88%. The sequenced sample was PBMCs. The receptor set was obtained from a man under 40 in good health and CMV-seronegative.

V usage is TRBV7-2 and J usage is TRBJ2-7; 10 bases match TRBD1. This CDR3 is 14 amino acids long. V was clipped by 5 bases and J by 6 bases; unmatched bases: 7. CDR1 and CDR2 from the germline V gene are SGHTA and FQGNSA. The CDR3 protein is CASSTRDRGGEQYF. CDR3 nucleotide sequence: TGTGCCAGCAGCACCCGGGACAGGGGAGGCGAGCAGTACTTC.

The CDR3 reads CASSPVSGGNQPQHF. DNA for the CDR3: TGTGCCAGCTCACCGGTATCAGGGGGAAATCAGCCCCAGCATTTT. This chain joins TRBV18 and TRBJ1-5, with 7 bases aligning to TRBD1. In germline, CDR1 is KGHSH, CDR2 LQKENI. The length of the CDR3 is 15 residues. V was clipped by 3 bases and J by 4 bases; unmatched bases: 6.

The chain is built from TRBV30 and TRBJ2-3; possible D gene TRBD1, 8 bases. CDR3 length equals 15 residues. The germline CDR1 and CDR2 sequences are GTSNPN and SVGIG (reference sequence). Trimming left V 1 base short and J 4 bases short, with 15 bases between. The CDR3 reads CAWSEQGGRADTQYF. In DNA form, the CDR3 reads TGTGCCTGGAGTGAACAGGGGGGGCGGGCAGATACGCAGTATTTT.

The rearrangement links TRBV2 to TRBJ2-5, with 9 bases fitting TRBD2. Germline V lookup: CDR1 SNHLY, CDR2 FYNNEI. J was trimmed by 3 bases and V by 8 bases; bases with no gene match: 1. The CDR3 has 12 amino acids. The CDR3 sequence: CASERGEETQYF. The CDR3, as DNA: TGTGCCAGCGAGCGGGGGGAAGAGACCCAGTACTTC.

As concerns this clone: Different DNA sequences within this sample yield the same CDR3. CDR3 in DNA: TGCGCCAGCAGCTTAGGGGACAGGGCTAGCACAGATACGCAGTATTTT. Translated, it gives CASSLGDRASTDTQYF. The chain employs TRBV5-1 and TRBJ2-3; 9 bases agree with TRBD1. In germline, CDR1 is SGHRS, CDR2 YFSETQ. The CDR3 spans 16 residues. Losses at the gene ends were 2 bases for V and 0 bases for J; bases not matched to a gene: 4.

The chain has TRBV11-2 and TRBJ2-1; 9 nucleotides match TRBD2. J lost 4 bases, V lost 3 bases, and 4 bases had no gene match. Germline CDR1 reads SGHAT; CDR2 reads FQNNGV. This CDR3 spans 15 amino acids. The CDR3 coding sequence is TGTGCCAGCAGCTTGGCTAGCGGGATATACAATGAGCAGTTCTTC. This sequence encodes CASSLASGIYNEQFF.

V and J are TRBV5-6 and TRBJ2-5; unclear D gene. CDR1 is SGHDT and CDR2 is YYEEEE in the germline V gene. The CDR3 covers 14 residues. V dropped 0 bases and J dropped 0 bases, with 6 bases sitting between them. CDR3 residues: CASSLDNYQETQYF. The CDR3 bases are TGTGCCAGCAGCTTGGACAATTACCAAGAGACCCAGTACTTC. Full variable domain (outside the CDR3, taken from reference TRBV5-6 and TRBJ2-5): DAGVTQSPTHLIKTRGQQVTLRCSPKSGHDTVSWYQQALGQGPQFIFQYYEEEERQRGNFPDRFSGHQFPNYSSELNVNALLLGDSALYLCASSLDNYQETQYFGPGTRLLVL.

Comment on this clone: Sequence at one end of the junction differs from germline and may be a read error. The CDR3 region is CASSFSGLNQKLFF. CDR3 bases: TGTGCCAGCAGTTTTTCAGGGCTTAATCAAAAACTGTTTTTT. This chain links TRBV27 with TRBJ1-4; maybe TRBD1 (5 bases). Germline assignment: CDR1 MNHEY and CDR2 SMNVEV (reference sequence). The CDR3 is made up of 14 amino acids.